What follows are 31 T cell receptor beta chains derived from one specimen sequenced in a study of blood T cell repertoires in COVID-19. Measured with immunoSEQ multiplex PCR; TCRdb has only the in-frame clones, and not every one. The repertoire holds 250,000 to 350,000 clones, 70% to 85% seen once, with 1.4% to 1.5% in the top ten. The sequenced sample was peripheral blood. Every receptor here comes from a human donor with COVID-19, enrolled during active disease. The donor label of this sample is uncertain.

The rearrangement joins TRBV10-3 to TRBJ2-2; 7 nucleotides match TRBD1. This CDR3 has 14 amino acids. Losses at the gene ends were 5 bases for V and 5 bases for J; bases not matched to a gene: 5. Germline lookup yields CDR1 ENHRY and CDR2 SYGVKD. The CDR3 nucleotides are TGTGCCATCAGTTGGGACAGCGATACCGGGGAGCTGTTTTTT. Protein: CAISWDSDTGELFF.

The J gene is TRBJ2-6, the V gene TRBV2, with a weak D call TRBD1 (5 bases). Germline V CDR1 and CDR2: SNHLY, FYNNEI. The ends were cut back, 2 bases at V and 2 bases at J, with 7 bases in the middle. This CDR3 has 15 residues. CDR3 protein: CASSEQGTGANVLTF. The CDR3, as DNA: TGTGCCAGCAGTGAACAGGGAACTGGGGCCAACGTCCTGACTTTC.

The CDR3 DNA follows: TGTGCCAGTAGTCTTTCCGACAGGGCTGGCTATGGCTACACCTTC. This gives the protein CASSLSDRAGYGYTF. The chain carries TRBV19 and TRBJ1-2; 7 bases line up with TRBD1. Germline CDR1 is LNHDA and CDR2 is SQIVND (reference sequence). This CDR3 spans 15 amino acids. J lost 4 bases, V lost 5 bases, and 10 bases had no gene match.

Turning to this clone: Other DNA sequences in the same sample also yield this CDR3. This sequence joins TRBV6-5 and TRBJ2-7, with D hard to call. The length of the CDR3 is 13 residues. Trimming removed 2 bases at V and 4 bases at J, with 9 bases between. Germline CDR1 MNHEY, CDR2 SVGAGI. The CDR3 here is CASSYSRGYEQYF. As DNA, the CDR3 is TGTGCCAGCAGTTACAGTCGCGGTTACGAGCAGTACTTC.

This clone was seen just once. The CDR3 here is CASRNPGQNNEQFF. CDR3 bases: TGTGCCAGTAGAAACCCGGGACAGAACAATGAGCAGTTCTTC. This chain links TRBV19 with TRBJ2-1; 7 bases are a match to TRBD1. The germline gives CDR1 LNHDA, CDR2 SQIVND (reference sequence). V gave up 6 bases and J gave up 5 bases; unmatched junction bases: 7. The CDR3 sequence is 14 residues long.

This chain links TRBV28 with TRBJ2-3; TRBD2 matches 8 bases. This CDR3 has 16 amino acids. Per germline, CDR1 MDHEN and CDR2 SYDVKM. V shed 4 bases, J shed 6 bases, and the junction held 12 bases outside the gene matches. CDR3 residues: CASSSPVAGRKDTQYF. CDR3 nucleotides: TGTGCCAGCAGTTCACCGGTAGCGGGACGGAAGGATACGCAGTATTTT.

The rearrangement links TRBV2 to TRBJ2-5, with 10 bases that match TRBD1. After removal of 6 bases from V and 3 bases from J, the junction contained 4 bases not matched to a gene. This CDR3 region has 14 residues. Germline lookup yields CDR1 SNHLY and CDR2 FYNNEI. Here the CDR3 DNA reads TGTGCCAGCAGAGCAGGGACAGGGGAAGAGACCCAGTACTTC. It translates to CASRAGTGEETQYF. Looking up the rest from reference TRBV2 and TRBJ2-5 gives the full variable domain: EPEVTQTPSHQVTQMGQEVILRCVPISNHLYFYWYRQILGQKVEFLVSFYNNEISEKSEIFDDQFSVERPDGSNFTLKIRSTKLEDSAMYFCASRAGTGEETQYFGPGTRLLVL.

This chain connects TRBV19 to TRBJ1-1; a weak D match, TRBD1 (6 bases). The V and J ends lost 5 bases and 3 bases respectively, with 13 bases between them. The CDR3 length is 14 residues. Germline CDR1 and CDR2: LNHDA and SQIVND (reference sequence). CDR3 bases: TGTGCCAGTAGTTTACAGGGATCGGACACTGAAGCTTTCTTT. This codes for CASSLQGSDTEAFF.

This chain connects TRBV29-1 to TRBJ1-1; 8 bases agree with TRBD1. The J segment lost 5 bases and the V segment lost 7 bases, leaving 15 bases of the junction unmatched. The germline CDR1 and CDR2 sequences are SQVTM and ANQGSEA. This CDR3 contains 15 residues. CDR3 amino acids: CSAPNPDRVGTEAFF. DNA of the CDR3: TGCAGCGCCCCGAACCCGGACAGGGTGGGAACTGAAGCTTTCTTT. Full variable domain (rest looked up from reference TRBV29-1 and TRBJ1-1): SAVISQKPSRDICQRGTSLTIQCQVDSQVTMMFWYRQQPGQSLTLIATANQGSEATYESGFVIDKFPISRPNLTFSTLTVSNMSPEDSSIYLCSAPNPDRVGTEAFFGQGTRLTVV.

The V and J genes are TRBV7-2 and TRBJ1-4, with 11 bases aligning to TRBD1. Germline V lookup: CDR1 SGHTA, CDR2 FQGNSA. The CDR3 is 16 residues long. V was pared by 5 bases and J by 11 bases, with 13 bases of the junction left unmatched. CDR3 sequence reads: CASSKQFGTGGGKLFF. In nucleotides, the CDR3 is TGTGCCAGCAGCAAACAGTTCGGGACAGGGGGAGGGAAACTGTTTTTT.

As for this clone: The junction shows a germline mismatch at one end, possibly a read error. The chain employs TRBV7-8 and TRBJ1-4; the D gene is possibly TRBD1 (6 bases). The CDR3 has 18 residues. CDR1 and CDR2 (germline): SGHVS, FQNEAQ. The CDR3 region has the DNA TGTGCCAGCAGCTTAGCGCAGGGGCAGGGATCTTCTAACGAAAAACTGTTTTTT. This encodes CASSLAQGQGSSNEKLFF.

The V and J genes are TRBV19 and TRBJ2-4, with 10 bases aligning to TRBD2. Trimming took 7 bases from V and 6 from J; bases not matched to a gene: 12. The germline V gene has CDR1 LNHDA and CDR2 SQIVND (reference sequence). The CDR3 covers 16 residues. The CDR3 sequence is CASNPHASGRVNIQYF. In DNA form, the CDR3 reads TGTGCCAGTAACCCTCATGCTAGCGGGAGAGTAAACATTCAGTACTTC.

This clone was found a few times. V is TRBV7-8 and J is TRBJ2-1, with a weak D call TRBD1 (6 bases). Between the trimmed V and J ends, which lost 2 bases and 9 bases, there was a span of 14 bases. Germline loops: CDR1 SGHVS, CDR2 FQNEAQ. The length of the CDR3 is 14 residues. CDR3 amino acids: CASSLLRGIGEQFF. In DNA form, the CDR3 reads TGTGCCAGCAGCTTATTGAGGGGGATCGGTGAGCAGTTCTTC.

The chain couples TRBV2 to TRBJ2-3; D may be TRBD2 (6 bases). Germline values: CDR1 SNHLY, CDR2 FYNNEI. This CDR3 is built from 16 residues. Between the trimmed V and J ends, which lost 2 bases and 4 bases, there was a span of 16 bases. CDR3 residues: CASSEYGGAAADTQYF. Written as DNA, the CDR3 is TGTGCCAGCAGTGAATACGGGGGAGCGGCGGCAGATACGCAGTATTTT.

The CDR3 spells CASGFGQGPQETQYF. The CDR3 bases are TGTGCTAGTGGATTCGGACAGGGCCCCCAAGAGACCCAGTACTTC. The genes are TRBV12-5 and TRBJ2-5; TRBD1 matches at 8 bases. Germline CDR1 and CDR2: LGHNT and FRNRAP. The V segment lost 6 bases and the J segment 1 base; nucleotides outside the gene matches: 7. The CDR3 is 15 residues long.

Here the CDR3 reads CASSPSASEQYF. The CDR3 nucleotides read TGTGCCAGCTCACCTAGTGCGTCCGAGCAGTACTTC. V usage is TRBV18 and J usage is TRBJ2-7, with D hard to call. The CDR3 is 12 residues long. Trimming removed 3 bases from V and 6 bases from J, with 9 bases in between. The germline V gene encodes CDR1 KGHSH and CDR2 LQKENI.

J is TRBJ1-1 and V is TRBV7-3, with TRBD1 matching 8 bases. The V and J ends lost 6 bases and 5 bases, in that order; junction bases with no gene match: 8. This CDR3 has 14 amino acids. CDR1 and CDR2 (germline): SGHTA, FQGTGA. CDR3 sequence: CASRVSGTGTEAFF. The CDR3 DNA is TGTGCCAGCAGGGTGTCCGGGACAGGAACTGAAGCTTTCTTT.

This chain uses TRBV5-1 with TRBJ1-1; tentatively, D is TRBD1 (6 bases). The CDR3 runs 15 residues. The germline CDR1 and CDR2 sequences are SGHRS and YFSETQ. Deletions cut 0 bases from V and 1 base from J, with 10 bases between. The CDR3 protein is CASSLGGGRNTEAFF. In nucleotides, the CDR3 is TGCGCCAGCAGCTTGGGTGGGGGCAGGAACACTGAAGCTTTCTTT. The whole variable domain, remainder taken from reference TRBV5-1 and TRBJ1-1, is KAGVTQTPRYLIKTRGQQVTLSCSPISGHRSVSWYQQTPGQGLQFLFEYFSETQRNKGNFPGRFSGRQFSNSRSEMNVSTLELGDSALYLCASSLGGGRNTEAFFGQGTRLTVV.

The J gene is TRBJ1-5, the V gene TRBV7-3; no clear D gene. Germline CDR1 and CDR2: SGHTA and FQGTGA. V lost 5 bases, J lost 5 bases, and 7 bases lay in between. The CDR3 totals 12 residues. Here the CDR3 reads CASSPQDQPQHF. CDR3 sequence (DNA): TGTGCCAGCAGCCCCCAGGATCAGCCCCAGCATTTT.

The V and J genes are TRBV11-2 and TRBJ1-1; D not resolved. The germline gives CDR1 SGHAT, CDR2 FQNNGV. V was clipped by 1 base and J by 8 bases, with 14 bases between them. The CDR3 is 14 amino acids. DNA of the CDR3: TGTGCCAGCAGCTTAGTTGGGCAGGCACGGGAAGCTTTCTTT. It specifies CASSLVGQAREAFF.

For the CDR3, the DNA is TGTGCCAGCTCACCACTGGGACAGGGCTTCTCTGGGGCCAACGTCCTGACTTTC. Its protein is CASSPLGQGFSGANVLTF. The rearrangement joins TRBV18 to TRBJ2-6, with 9 positions matching TRBD1. Germline trimming cut 1 base from V and 0 bases from J; bases unmatched to any gene: 4. This CDR3 is built from 18 residues. CDR1 is KGHSH, CDR2 LQKENI, per germline. Drawing the rest from reference TRBV18 and TRBJ2-6, the complete variable domain is NAGVMQNPRHLVRRRGQEARLRCSPMKGHSHVYWYRQLPEEGLKFMVYLQKENIIDESGMPKERFSAEFPKEGPSILRIQQVVRGDSAAYFCASSPLGQGFSGANVLTFGAGSRLTVL.

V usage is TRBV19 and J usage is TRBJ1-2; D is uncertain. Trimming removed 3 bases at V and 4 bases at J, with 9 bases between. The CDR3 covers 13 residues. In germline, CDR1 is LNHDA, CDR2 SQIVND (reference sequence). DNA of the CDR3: TGTGCCAGTAGTATGGGCAGCCCCTATGGCTACACCTTC. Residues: CASSMGSPYGYTF.

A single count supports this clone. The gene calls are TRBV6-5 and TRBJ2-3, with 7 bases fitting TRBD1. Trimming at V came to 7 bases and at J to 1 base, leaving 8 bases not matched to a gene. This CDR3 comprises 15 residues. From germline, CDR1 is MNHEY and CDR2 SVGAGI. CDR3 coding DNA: TGTGCCAGCACCCACAAGGGGGCAGGCACAGATACGCAGTATTTT. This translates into CASTHKGAGTDTQYF.

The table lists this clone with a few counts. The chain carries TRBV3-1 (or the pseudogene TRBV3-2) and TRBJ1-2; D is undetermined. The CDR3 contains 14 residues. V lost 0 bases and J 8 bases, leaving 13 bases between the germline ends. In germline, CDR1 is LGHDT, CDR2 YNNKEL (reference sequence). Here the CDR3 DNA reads TGTGCCAGCAGCCAAGATGCCGCACTTAAAGGCTACACCTTC. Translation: CASSQDAALKGYTF.

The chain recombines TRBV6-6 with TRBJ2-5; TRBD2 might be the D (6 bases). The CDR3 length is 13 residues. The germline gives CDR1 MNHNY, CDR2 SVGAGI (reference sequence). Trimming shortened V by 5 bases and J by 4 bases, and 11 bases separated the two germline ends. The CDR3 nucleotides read TGTGCCAGCAGTCGACTAGATTCAGAGACCCAGTACTTC. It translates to CASSRLDSETQYF.

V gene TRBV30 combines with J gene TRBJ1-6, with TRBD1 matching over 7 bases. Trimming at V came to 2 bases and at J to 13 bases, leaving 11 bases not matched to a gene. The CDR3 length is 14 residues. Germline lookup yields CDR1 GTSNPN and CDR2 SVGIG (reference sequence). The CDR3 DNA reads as TGTGCCTGGAGTTTGGGGACAGAAGGTTCCCCCCTCCACTTT. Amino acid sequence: CAWSLGTEGSPLHF. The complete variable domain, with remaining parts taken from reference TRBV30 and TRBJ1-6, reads SQTIHQWPATLVQPVGSPLSLECTVEGTSNPNLYWYRQAAGRGLQLLFYSVGIGQISSEVPQNLSASRPQDRQFILSSKKLLLSDSGFYLCAWSLGTEGSPLHFGNGTRLTVT.

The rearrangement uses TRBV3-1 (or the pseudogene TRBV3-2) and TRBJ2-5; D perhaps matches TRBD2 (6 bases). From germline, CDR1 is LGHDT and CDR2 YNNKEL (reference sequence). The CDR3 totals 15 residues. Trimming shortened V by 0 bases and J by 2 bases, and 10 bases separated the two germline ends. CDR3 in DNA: TGTGCCAGCAGCCAAGATCATGGAGGGCAAGAGACCCAGTACTTC. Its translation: CASSQDHGGQETQYF.

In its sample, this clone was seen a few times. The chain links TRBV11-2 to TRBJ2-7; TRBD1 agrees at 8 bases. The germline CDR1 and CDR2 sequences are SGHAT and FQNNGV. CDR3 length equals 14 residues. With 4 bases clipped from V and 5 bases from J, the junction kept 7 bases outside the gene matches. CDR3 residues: CASSSLDRVHEQYF. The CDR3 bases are TGTGCCAGCAGCTCCCTGGACAGGGTGCACGAGCAGTACTTC.

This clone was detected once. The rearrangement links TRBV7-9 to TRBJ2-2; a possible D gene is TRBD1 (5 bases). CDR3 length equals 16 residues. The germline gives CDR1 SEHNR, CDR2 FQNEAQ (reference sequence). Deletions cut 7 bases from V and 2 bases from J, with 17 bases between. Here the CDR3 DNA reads TGTGCCAGCACCAAACAGGTTTTCCCTAACACCGGGGAGCTGTTTTTT. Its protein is CASTKQVFPNTGELFF.

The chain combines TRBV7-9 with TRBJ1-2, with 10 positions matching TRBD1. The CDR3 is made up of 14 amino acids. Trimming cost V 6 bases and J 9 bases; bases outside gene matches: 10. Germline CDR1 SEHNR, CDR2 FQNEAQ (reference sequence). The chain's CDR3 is CASRPTGGEGRYTF. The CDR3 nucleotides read TGTGCCAGCAGGCCGACAGGGGGCGAGGGGCGCTACACCTTC.

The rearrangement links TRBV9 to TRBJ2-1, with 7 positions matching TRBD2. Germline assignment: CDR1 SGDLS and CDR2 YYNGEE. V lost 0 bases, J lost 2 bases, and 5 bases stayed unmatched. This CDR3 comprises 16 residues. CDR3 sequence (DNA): TGTGCCAGCAGCGTAGGAATGAGCGGGGCCTACAATGAGCAGTTCTTC. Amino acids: CASSVGMSGAYNEQFF.